This T cell receptor (beta chain) was identified in a study of blood T cell repertoires in COVID-19. Overall study context: Samples taken during acute and convalescent COVID-19 were collected in the United States, Italy and Spain. PBMCs, B-cell-depleted T cells, or T cells were the source of the cDNA or gDNA that made up the material.

Trimming took off 0 bases at V and 0 bases at J, with 5 bases between the two ends. This CDR3 region has 14 residues. Per the germline V gene, CDR1 is LGHNA and CDR2 is YSLEER. This clone showed up just a few times. Under the authors' procedure: Reference gene primer amplification in the assay estimated nucleated cell counts. Only in-frame clones appear in the TCRdb table, and some are missing; sequencing was by immunoSEQ multiplex PCR. V and J calls and clone size are copied from that table; D and trimming were computed from the DNA. The sample has over 150,000 clones, roughly 91% seen once. Sequencing input: peripheral blood. The chain combines TRBV4-3 with TRBJ1-2; D ambiguous. The sequence was collected from a young man with COVID-19, enrolled during active disease. As DNA, the CDR3 is TGCGCCAGCAGCCAAGACGGAGCTAACTATGGCTACACCTTC. It is translated as CASSQDGANYGYTF.